A single sample gave rise to the 14 T cell receptor beta chains below, sequenced in a study of T-cell reconstitution after alpha-beta-depleted transplantation in children. Preparation of the TCRbeta library involved a method that used unique molecular identifiers. MiXCR, applied by TCRdb to the PCR reads, yields one record per CDR3 protein. Of hundreds of thousands of distinct CDR3 sequences in the sample, under 15% are singletons; the top ten hold over 5.5%. The material sequenced was PBMCs from the stem cell graft donor, taken from the stem cell graft. Receptor source: a human donor who donated a stem cell graft to a child with combined immunodeficiency.

The chain joins TRBV3-1 to TRBJ2-3; D unclear. CDR1 LGHDT and CDR2 YNNKEL come from the germline V gene (reference sequence). The CDR3 has 13 amino acids. Trimming took 4 bases from V and 6 from J, leaving 11 bases between them. For the CDR3, the DNA is TGTGCCAGCAGCCGCTCCATCGGGGATACGCAGTATTTT. Amino acids: CASSRSIGDTQYF.

At least ten counts were recorded for this clonotype. This chain links TRBV6-5 with TRBJ2-2, with 9 bases lining up with TRBD1. CDR3 size: 16 residues. V was pared by 0 bases and J by 3 bases, with 2 bases of the junction left unmatched. Germline V gene data show CDR1 as MNHEY and CDR2 as SVGAGI. The CDR3 loop is CASSYSGTGYTGELFF. The CDR3 bases are TGTGCCAGCAGTTACTCTGGGACAGGGTACACCGGGGAGCTGTTTTTT.

V usage is TRBV15 and J usage is TRBJ1-4; weak D call: TRBD1 (5 bases). Trimming stripped 4 bases from V and 5 bases from J, with 17 bases between. The CDR3 spans 16 residues. Germline loops: CDR1 LNHNV, CDR2 YYDKDF (reference sequence). CDR3 DNA: TGTGCCACCAGCACGCGTGTCGCCAGGGTAAATGAAAAACTGTTTTTT. Translated, it gives CATSTRVARVNEKLFF. The whole variable domain, filled in from reference TRBV15 and TRBJ1-4, reads DAMVIQNPRYQVTQFGKPVTLSCSQTLNHNVMYWYQQKSSQAPKLLFHYYDKDFNNEADTPDNFQSRRPNTSFCFLDIRSPGLGDTAMYLCATSTRVARVNEKLFFGSGTQLSVL.

This clonotype was seen only a few times. This sequence joins TRBV27 and TRBJ1-1, with TRBD1 matching over 8 bases. The CDR3 contains 15 residues. V dropped 5 bases and J dropped 5; count of bases not matched to a gene: 10. The germline V gene encodes CDR1 MNHEY and CDR2 SMNVEV (reference sequence). CDR3 coding DNA: TGTGCCAGCAGTAGGGGCCAGGGGGCGGTGACTGAAGCTTTCTTT. Translation: CASSRGQGAVTEAFF.

This clonotype was seen only a few times. The rearrangement links TRBV6-2 or TRBV6-3 to TRBJ1-2, with D uncertain. The germline V and J ends were trimmed by 6 bases and 4 bases, with 21 bases remaining between them. CDR3 length: 16 amino acids. Germline CDR1 and CDR2: MNHEY and SVGEGT. The CDR3 reads CASSRYPPGPFYGYTF. The DNA of the CDR3 is TGTGCCAGCAGCCGTTACCCACCGGGTCCCTTCTATGGCTACACCTTC.

The V gene is TRBV12-3 or TRBV12-4, the J gene TRBJ2-2; TRBD2 matches 12 bases. The length of the CDR3 is 18 residues. V was clipped by 4 bases and J by 7 bases; unmatched bases: 13. The CDR3 DNA reads TGTGCCAGCAGTTGGGCTAGCGGGGGGGCCCGGTTCGTCGGGGAGCTGTTTTTT. This translates into CASSWASGGARFVGELFF.

The rearrangement uses TRBV6-5 and TRBJ1-1; TRBD1 might be the D (6 bases). CDR1 and CDR2 (germline): MNHEY, SVGAGI. The CDR3 is 16 amino acids. The V end was cut by 0 bases, the J end by 7 bases, with 18 bases between. The CDR3 here is CASSYSPGTQGGEAFF. The CDR3 DNA reads TGTGCCAGCAGTTACTCCCCCGGGACCCAAGGGGGTGAAGCTTTCTTT.

This clonotype appeared a few times. V gene TRBV4-3 combines with J gene TRBJ1-5; D uncertain. The germline CDR1 and CDR2 sequences are LGHNA and YSLEER. Trimming took off 1 base at V and 7 bases at J, with 11 bases between the two ends. This CDR3 has 14 residues. The CDR3 DNA follows: TGCGCCAGCAGCCAAGGTGTGGACGGACAGCCCCAGCATTTT. Translation: CASSQGVDGQPQHF.

Ten or more counts support this clonotype. The gene calls are TRBV11-2 and TRBJ2-3, with D tentatively TRBD2 (5 bases). Trimming took 0 bases from V and 4 from J, leaving 20 bases between them. The CDR3 runs 18 residues. Germline values: CDR1 SGHAT, CDR2 FQNNGV. CDR3 DNA: TGTGCCAGCAGCTTAGACTCTGGACCACCCCTCGGGGCAGATACGCAGTATTTT. It codes for CASSLDSGPPLGADTQYF.

A few counts support this clonotype. The genes are TRBV24-1 and TRBJ2-1; no clear D. CDR3 size: 13 residues. The V end lost 4 bases, the J end lost 6 bases, and 9 bases lay between the germline ends. Germline CDR1 KGHDR, CDR2 SFDVKD. The CDR3 is CATSDGPRNEQFF. The CDR3 bases are TGTGCCACCAGTGACGGACCGCGCAATGAGCAGTTCTTC.

This clonotype was detected only a few times. The J gene is TRBJ2-1, the V gene TRBV24-1; D may match TRBD1 or TRBD2 (5 bases each). Germline CDR1 reads KGHDR; CDR2 reads SFDVKD. The CDR3 sequence is 13 residues long. Trimming removed 1 base from V and 7 bases from J, with 7 bases in between. In DNA, the CDR3 is TGTGCCACCAGTGATTTTTGGGGGAATGAGCAGTTCTTC. Translated, it gives CATSDFWGNEQFF.

This clonotype was recorded a few times. The rearrangement links TRBV7-2 to TRBJ2-1; 8 bases are shared with TRBD2. With V trimmed by 0 bases and J by 2 bases, 12 bases remained unmatched. The CDR3 is made up of 19 amino acids. The V gene's germline CDR1 is SGHTA and CDR2 FQGNSA. In DNA, the CDR3 is TGTGCCAGCAGCTTAGCCAAAGCGGGAGTCTTCGGGGCCTACAATGAGCAGTTCTTC. As protein: CASSLAKAGVFGAYNEQFF.

This clonotype was recorded a few times. The chain joins TRBV5-1 to TRBJ2-2, with D possibly being TRBD1 (5 bases). The V end was cut by 3 bases, the J end by 3 bases, with 15 bases between. Germline V lookup: CDR1 SGHRS, CDR2 YFSETQ. The CDR3 covers 16 residues. The CDR3 DNA reads TGCGCCAGCAGCTACGAAAAGGCCAGGGACACCGGGGAGCTGTTTTTT. It encodes CASSYEKARDTGELFF.

There are many counts of this clonotype. This rearrangement joins TRBV5-6 to TRBJ2-1; 7 nucleotides align to TRBD2. With 4 bases clipped from V and 9 bases from J, the junction kept 7 bases outside the gene matches. This CDR3 comprises 13 residues. Per germline, CDR1 SGHDT and CDR2 YYEEEE. CDR3 protein: CASSKRGVSEQFF. The CDR3 nucleotides read TGTGCCAGCAGCAAACGGGGGGTTAGTGAGCAGTTCTTC.